A single sample is the source of the 22 T cell receptor beta chains below, sequenced in a study of cytomegalovirus exposure and HLA in healthy donors. TCRdb's copy holds only in-frame clones and misses some; the assay was immunoSEQ multiplex PCR. Here the sample spans about 73,000 clones, 85% to 95% being singletons. Specimen: PBMCs. These receptor sequences come from a man between 18 and 35 years old in good health and CMV-seronegative.

This chain links TRBV10-3 with TRBJ2-3; 7 nucleotides agree with TRBD1. V shed 2 bases and J 4 bases; nucleotides not matched to a gene: 9. CDR3 length: 16 residues. Per the germline V gene, CDR1 is ENHRY and CDR2 is SYGVKD. The CDR3 region is CAISERGGRGADTQYF. The DNA of the CDR3 is TGTGCCATCAGTGAGAGAGGGGGCCGGGGAGCAGATACGCAGTATTTT.

V is TRBV29-1 and J is TRBJ1-4; the D is unclear. Germline V gene data show CDR1 as SQVTM and CDR2 as ANQGSEA. The CDR3 is 13 residues long. Trimming removed 5 bases at V and 8 bases at J, with 15 bases between. The CDR3 region is CSVLLTGREKLFF. Written as DNA, the CDR3 is TGCAGCGTTCTTCTGACGGGAAGGGAAAAACTGTTTTTT.

V is TRBV18 and J is TRBJ1-3, with D maybe TRBD1 (6 bases). Germline CDR1 is KGHSH and CDR2 is LQKENI. This CDR3 has 15 amino acids. Trimming took 3 bases from V and 3 from J, leaving 12 bases between them. CDR3 sequence (DNA): TGTGCCAGCTCACCTAAGGCGACAGGTGGAAACACCATATATTTT. Translating it yields CASSPKATGGNTIYF. Based on the CDR3 plus reference TRBV18 and TRBJ1-3, the full variable domain is NAGVMQNPRHLVRRRGQEARLRCSPMKGHSHVYWYRQLPEEGLKFMVYLQKENIIDESGMPKERFSAEFPKEGPSILRIQQVVRGDSAAYFCASSPKATGGNTIYFGEGSWLTVV.

This clone has just one count. The chain employs TRBV29-1 and TRBJ2-1; 7 positions match TRBD2. The CDR3 is 15 residues long. CDR1 and CDR2 from the germline V gene are SQVTM and ANQGSEA. J was trimmed by 0 bases and V by 4 bases; bases with no gene match: 6. CDR3 sequence: CSVVGGPRSYNEQFF. The DNA of the CDR3 is TGCAGCGTTGTGGGAGGGCCACGCTCCTACAATGAGCAGTTCTTC.

V usage is TRBV5-4 and J usage is TRBJ2-2; 15 nucleotides align to TRBD2. V dropped 4 bases and J dropped 9; count of bases not matched to a gene: 13. The CDR3 is made up of 18 amino acids. The germline V gene encodes CDR1 SGHNT and CDR2 YYREEE (reference sequence). CDR3 DNA sequence: TGTGCCAGCAGCCTCTACTCTGGACTAGCGGGGGGGGCTAGGGAGCTGTTTTTT. It is translated as CASSLYSGLAGGARELFF. Based on the CDR3 plus reference TRBV5-4 and TRBJ2-2, the full variable domain is ETGVTQSPTHLIKTRGQQVTLRCSSQSGHNTVSWYQQALGQGPQFIFQYYREEENGRGNFPPRFSGLQFPNYSSELNVNALELDDSALYLCASSLYSGLAGGARELFFGEGSRLTVL.

This clone was recorded once. Within the sample, other DNA sequences also encode this same CDR3. The chain is built from TRBV5-6 and TRBJ2-2, with D possibly matching TRBD1 (6 bases). CDR1 is SGHDT and CDR2 is YYEEEE in the germline V gene. V dropped 0 bases and J dropped 3 bases, with 9 bases sitting between them. This CDR3 spans 15 amino acids. The CDR3 region has the DNA TGTGCCAGCAGCTTGGTACAGGGTGACACCGGGGAGCTGTTTTTT. Translation: CASSLVQGDTGELFF.

The chain links TRBV21-1 to TRBJ1-2; the table's TRBD1 call for D was not verified on the DNA. TRBV21-1 is noted as a pseudogene. CDR3 size: 14 residues. CDR3 region: CASKSEGAKTGYTF. DNA of the CDR3: TGTGCCAGCAAATCCGAGGGGGCTAAGACTGGCTACACCTTC.

The chain links TRBV27 to TRBJ2-1, with 7 positions matching TRBD1. The germline gives CDR1 MNHEY, CDR2 SMNVEV (reference sequence). V gave up 0 bases and J gave up 3 bases; unmatched junction bases: 2. The CDR3 consists of 15 residues. The chain's CDR3 is CASSLSGQFYNEQFF. The CDR3 bases are TGTGCCAGCAGTTTATCGGGACAGTTCTACAATGAGCAGTTCTTC.

J is TRBJ2-1 and V is TRBV29-1; a weak D match, TRBD1 (5 bases). Germline lookup yields CDR1 SQVTM and CDR2 ANQGSEA. The CDR3 extends over 13 amino acids. Trimming pared 5 bases from V and 9 bases from J, leaving 17 bases between. This CDR3 reads CSVFGHPSGEQFF. DNA for the CDR3: TGCAGCGTTTTCGGACACCCTTCTGGTGAGCAGTTCTTC.

This rearrangement joins TRBV27 to TRBJ2-1, with D perhaps TRBD2 (6 bases). The CDR3 has 14 amino acids. V dropped 6 bases and J dropped 0 bases, with 9 bases sitting between them. Germline loops: CDR1 MNHEY, CDR2 SMNVEV (reference sequence). In nucleotides, the CDR3 is TGTGCCAGCAGCCAGGAGGGCTCCTACAATGAGCAGTTCTTC. Its protein is CASSQEGSYNEQFF.

The V call is TRBV14, the J call TRBJ1-3, with 7 nucleotides matching TRBD1. The CDR3 extends over 16 amino acids. The germline V gene encodes CDR1 SGHDN and CDR2 FVKESK. With V trimmed by 4 bases and J by 0 bases, 6 bases remained unmatched. The CDR3 spells CASSPTGTFSGNTIYF. As DNA, the CDR3 is TGTGCCAGCAGCCCGACAGGGACGTTCTCTGGAAACACCATATATTTT.

CDR3 sequence (DNA): TGTGCCAGTGGCTGGGCGCTGGAGGTAGGCTACACCTTC. Translating gives CASGWALEVGYTF. The chain links TRBV19 to TRBJ1-2, with D hard to call. There are 13 residues in the CDR3. The V end lost 8 bases, the J end lost 8 bases, and 18 bases lay between the germline ends. Germline CDR1 is LNHDA and CDR2 is SQIVND (reference sequence). Filled out from reference TRBV19 and TRBJ1-2, the complete variable domain reads DGGITQSPKYLFRKEGQNVTLSCEQNLNHDAMYWYRQDPGQGLRLIYYSQIVNDFQKGDIAEGYSVSREKKESFPLTVTSAQKNPTAFYLCASGWALEVGYTFGSGTRLTVV.

The chain employs TRBV29-1 and TRBJ1-3; TRBD1 agrees at 8 bases. Losses at the gene ends were 3 bases for V and 4 bases for J; bases not matched to a gene: 5. This CDR3 spans 14 amino acids. The germline CDR1 and CDR2 sequences are SQVTM and ANQGSEA. The CDR3 DNA follows: TGCAGCGTTGACAGGGGGCTAGACGGAAACACCATATATTTT. It encodes CSVDRGLDGNTIYF.

This chain joins TRBV6-1 and TRBJ2-7; D gene uncertain. Trimming left V 5 bases short and J 2 bases short, with 4 bases between. The germline V gene encodes CDR1 MNHNS and CDR2 SASEGT. The CDR3 consists of 11 residues. The CDR3 is CASSTTYEQYF. The CDR3 nucleotides are TGTGCCAGCAGTACAACCTACGAGCAGTACTTC.

The rearrangement links TRBV10-2 to TRBJ2-2, with no clear D. CDR3 size: 13 residues. The V gene's germline CDR1 is WSHSY and CDR2 SAAADI. Trimming shortened V by 2 bases and J by 8 bases, and 9 bases separated the two germline ends. The CDR3 DNA reads TGCGCCAGCAGTGAGATAGCCGGAGGGGAGCTGTTTTTT. Translated: CASSEIAGGELFF.

This rearrangement joins TRBV5-3 to TRBJ1-6; no reliable D call. TRBV5-3 is an ORF for which the function is uncertain. V lost 0 bases and J lost 9, with 13 bases in between. The CDR3 consists of 15 residues. The CDR3 loop is CARSLVGRLSSPLHF. In DNA form, the CDR3 reads TGTGCCAGAAGCTTGGTTGGCAGGTTAAGTTCACCCCTCCACTTT.

The chain carries TRBV6-5 and TRBJ2-7; TRBD2 might be the D (6 bases). The CDR3 totals 14 residues. V was pared by 5 bases and J by 3 bases, with 14 bases between. The germline CDR1 and CDR2 sequences are MNHEY and SVGAGI. CDR3 DNA sequence: TGTGCCAGCAGTAGGGACTGGAACTTCTACGAGCAGTACTTC. This gives the protein CASSRDWNFYEQYF.

The chain recombines TRBV29-1 with TRBJ1-4; perhaps TRBD1 as D (5 bases). CDR3 length: 14 amino acids. The V gene lost 5 bases and the J gene lost 5 bases, with 15 bases spanning the gap. Germline-derived CDR1 and CDR2 are SQVTM and ANQGSEA. CDR3 in DNA: TGCAGCGTTACTATGGGGCCCTGGAATGAAAAACTGTTTTTT. Its protein is CSVTMGPWNEKLFF.

The chain carries TRBV2 and TRBJ2-7, with a tentative D call TRBD1 (6 bases). This CDR3 spans 11 amino acids. Germline loops: CDR1 SNHLY, CDR2 FYNNEI. Trimming shortened V by 6 bases and J by 7 bases, and 10 bases separated the two germline ends. As DNA, the CDR3 is TGTGCCAGCAGACAGGGCCGGGAGCAGTACTTC. Translating gives CASRQGREQYF.

The rearrangement joins TRBV4-1 to TRBJ2-7; the D gene is possibly TRBD1 (5 bases). CDR1 is MGHRA, CDR2 YSYEKL, per germline. V lost 0 bases, J lost 3 bases, and 15 bases lay in between. The CDR3 sequence is 16 residues long. The CDR3 sequence: CASSQEVAGQVYEQYF. CDR3 nucleotide sequence: TGCGCCAGCAGCCAAGAGGTGGCAGGGCAAGTCTACGAGCAGTACTTC.

This chain joins TRBV18 and TRBJ1-4; the D is unclear. The CDR3 extends over 15 amino acids. Germline V gene data show CDR1 as KGHSH and CDR2 as LQKENI. V gave up 2 bases and J gave up 3 bases, with 10 bases separating them. CDR3 in amino acids: CASSPLSGSNEKLFF. The CDR3 bases are TGTGCCAGCTCACCATTATCGGGGTCTAATGAAAAACTGTTTTTT.

V usage is TRBV5-4 and J usage is TRBJ2-7, with D uncertain. Germline CDR1 SGHNT, CDR2 YYREEE (reference sequence). The length of the CDR3 is 13 residues. Trimming pared 1 base from V and 0 bases from J, leaving 5 bases between. The CDR3 is CASSLLSSYEQYF. The CDR3 DNA reads as TGTGCCAGCAGCTTGCTTAGCTCCTACGAGCAGTACTTC.